These 27 T cell receptor beta chains share one sample of origin, sequenced in a study of blood T cells in healthy people across ages. A sample-barcoded 5' primer and a J-beta primer mix were used in a second PCR of roughly 7 to 11 cycles. TCRdb analysed the 5' RACE reads with MiXCR anew, one entry per CDR3 protein. The sample gives approximately 800,000 distinct CDR3 sequences, 36% of which show up once; approximately 13% is in the top ten. The sample was blood. The receptors originated from a young man in good health.

The chain recombines TRBV20-1 with TRBJ2-1, with a possible D match to TRBD2 (6 bases). This CDR3 is 16 amino acids long. Per the germline V gene, CDR1 is DFQATT and CDR2 is SNEGSKA (reference sequence). With 1 base removed from V and 3 bases from J, the gap between germline ends came to 16 bases. The CDR3 here is CSARVLRREVYNEQFF. CDR3 sequence (DNA): TGCAGTGCTAGAGTTTTGCGGCGGGAAGTCTACAATGAGCAGTTCTTC.

The chain recombines TRBV20-1 with TRBJ2-2, with D uncertain. The CDR3 length is 12 residues. Trimming shortened V by 6 bases and J by 2 bases, and 7 bases separated the two germline ends. In germline, CDR1 is DFQATT, CDR2 SNEGSKA (reference sequence). The CDR3 DNA reads TGCAGTGCCCCCCCAAACACCGGGGAGCTGTTTTTT. Amino acid sequence: CSAPPNTGELFF.

Ten or more counts support this clonotype. This chain links TRBV10-3 with TRBJ1-2; 7 bases line up with TRBD1. There are 16 residues in the CDR3. The germline gives CDR1 ENHRY, CDR2 SYGVKD. With V trimmed by 0 bases and J by 4 bases, 8 bases remained unmatched. CDR3 DNA: TGTGCCATCAGTGAGTCACAGGGACAGAGAAGCTATGGCTACACCTTC. Its translation is CAISESQGQRSYGYTF.

V usage is TRBV12-3 or TRBV12-4 and J usage is TRBJ1-1; 10 positions match TRBD1. The CDR3 has 13 residues. With V trimmed by 5 bases and J by 5 bases, 2 bases remained unmatched. The CDR3 nucleotides read TGTGCCAGCAGTGGGACAGGGGCAACTGAAGCTTTCTTT. Translated, it gives CASSGTGATEAFF.

This clonotype was counted a few times. The chain couples TRBV29-1 to TRBJ2-3, with no clear D. The germline V gene has CDR1 SQVTM and CDR2 ANQGSEA. The CDR3 has 15 amino acids. V gave up 0 bases and J gave up 0 bases, with 10 bases separating them. The CDR3 reads CSVEDLEVSTDTQYF. The CDR3, as DNA: TGCAGCGTTGAAGATCTCGAGGTTAGCACAGATACGCAGTATTTT.

This clonotype turned up a few times. The V gene is TRBV5-1, the J gene TRBJ2-3; TRBD2 might be the D (5 bases). CDR1 and CDR2 from the germline V gene are SGHRS and YFSETQ. The CDR3 sequence is 15 residues long. Trimming pared 4 bases from V and 0 bases from J, leaving 12 bases between. The DNA of the CDR3 is TGCGCCAGCAGCCAGAGGGCCTTTAGCACAGATACGCAGTATTTT. Amino acids: CASSQRAFSTDTQYF.

This clonotype was seen a few times. The chain links TRBV12-3 or TRBV12-4 to TRBJ1-1; the D is unclear. V was clipped by 1 base and J by 1 base, with 7 bases between them. The length of the CDR3 is 14 residues. The CDR3 here is CASSLGTKNTEAFF. The CDR3 nucleotides are TGTGCCAGCAGTTTAGGGACGAAGAACACTGAAGCTTTCTTT.

This chain joins TRBV5-1 and TRBJ2-1; D is possibly TRBD1 or TRBD2 (6 bases each). Trimming took off 4 bases at V and 4 bases at J, with 18 bases between the two ends. This CDR3 is built from 16 residues. Germline V gives CDR1 SGHRS, CDR2 YFSETQ. CDR3 DNA sequence: TGCGCCAGCAGCCGCGGGGCCCGGACAGAATACAATGAGCAGTTCTTC. Its protein is CASSRGARTEYNEQFF.

This chain connects TRBV5-1 to TRBJ1-2, with D possibly matching TRBD1 (5 bases). Germline V gene sequence: CDR1 SGHRS, CDR2 YFSETQ. Trimming took off 0 bases at V and 13 bases at J, with 19 bases between the two ends. This CDR3 contains 14 residues. CDR3 protein: CASSLGSGDYSCTF. Here the CDR3 DNA reads TGCGCCAGCAGCTTGGGGTCTGGGGACTATAGCTGCACCTTC.

A few counts support this clonotype. A much larger clone sits a single nucleotide away, making a read error possible. The chain has TRBV5-1 and TRBJ1-2; maybe TRBD1 (5 bases). This CDR3 is built from 15 residues. V was clipped by 0 bases and J by 7 bases, with 16 bases between them. CDR1 and CDR2 (germline): SGHRS, YFSETQ. CDR3 DNA: TGCGCCAGCAGCTTGGAGGGGCTTAGTCCCTGTGGCTACACCTTC. This sequence encodes CASSLEGLSPCGYTF.

This chain joins TRBV7-2 and TRBJ2-1; TRBD2 aligns across 9 bases. The junction had 6 bases not matched to a gene; V was cut back by 1 base and J by 2 bases. Germline V gene sequence: CDR1 SGHTA, CDR2 FQGNSA. CDR3 length: 17 residues. The CDR3 here is CASSLVVAGGPYNEQFF. In DNA, the CDR3 is TGTGCCAGCAGCTTAGTCGTGGCGGGGGGGCCCTACAATGAGCAGTTCTTC.

This chain connects TRBV20-1 to TRBJ1-5; D unresolved. Trimming shortened V by 0 bases and J by 3 bases, and 6 bases separated the two germline ends. CDR1 is DFQATT and CDR2 is SNEGSKA in the germline V gene (reference sequence). The CDR3 is 13 amino acids. The CDR3 reads CSARDQNNQPQHF. In nucleotides, the CDR3 is TGCAGTGCTAGAGATCAGAACAATCAGCCCCAGCATTTT.

This clonotype was seen at least ten times. The chain recombines TRBV5-5 with TRBJ2-7, with D perhaps being TRBD1 or TRBD2 (5 bases each). CDR1 is SGHKS, CDR2 YYEKEE, per germline (reference sequence). Trimming took off 1 base at V and 0 bases at J, with 17 bases between the two ends. The CDR3 loop spans 17 amino acids. CDR3 sequence reads: CASSLLFLGVLSYEQYF. CDR3 DNA: TGTGCCAGCAGCTTGCTTTTTTTGGGGGTGCTCTCCTACGAGCAGTACTTC.

This clonotype showed up just a few times. J is TRBJ1-6 and V is TRBV2; D is unclear. Trimming left V 5 bases short and J 10 bases short, with 27 bases between. This CDR3 is 18 amino acids long. Germline-derived CDR1 and CDR2 are SNHLY and FYNNEI. CDR3 sequence reads: CASSTTQIRIVGGSPLHF. CDR3 DNA sequence: TGTGCCAGCAGTACCACACAGATACGGATCGTGGGCGGATCACCCCTCCACTTT.

For this clonotype: A much larger clone differs from this one at a single base, so this may be a read error. This chain joins TRBV5-1 and TRBJ2-5, with unresolved D. The V gene's germline CDR1 is SGHRS and CDR2 YFSETQ. Trimming removed 4 bases at V and 3 bases at J, with 10 bases between. This CDR3 has 13 amino acids. The CDR3 region is CASSVFRKETQYF. The CDR3 DNA follows: TGCGCCAGCAGCGTGTTTCGGAAAGAGACCCAGTACTTC.

The chain couples TRBV7-9 to TRBJ1-1, with D possibly matching TRBD1 (5 bases). Germline values: CDR1 SEHNR, CDR2 FQNEAQ (reference sequence). CDR3 length: 17 residues. The ends were cut back, 0 bases at V and 6 bases at J, with 20 bases in the middle. Here the CDR3 DNA reads TGTGCCAGCAGCTTAGCGCTGTACAACGGGGGGAGCCCTGAAGCTTTCTTT. This encodes CASSLALYNGGSPEAFF.

This clonotype was counted a few times. The chain uses TRBV20-1 and TRBJ2-2; unclear D gene. The CDR3 contains 12 residues. CDR1 is DFQATT and CDR2 is SNEGSKA in the germline V gene (reference sequence). Trimming took 4 bases from V and 6 from J, leaving 9 bases between them. The CDR3 loop is CSATEVAGELFF. The CDR3 coding sequence is TGCAGTGCTACCGAGGTTGCCGGGGAGCTGTTTTTT.

This clonotype occurred a few times. The chain joins TRBV5-1 to TRBJ2-7; 10 bases align to TRBD1. The J segment lost 7 bases and the V segment lost 4 bases, leaving 8 bases of the junction unmatched. The length of the CDR3 is 14 residues. Germline V lookup: CDR1 SGHRS, CDR2 YFSETQ. The CDR3 DNA is TGCGCCAGCAGCAACCCGGACAGGGGGGATGAGCAGTACTTC. It translates to CASSNPDRGDEQYF.

The chain is built from TRBV6-6 and TRBJ1-6; 8 nucleotides align to TRBD1. This CDR3 contains 16 residues. V lost 5 bases to trimming and J lost 10 bases; unmatched junction nucleotides: 13. CDR1 MNHNY and CDR2 SVGAGI come from the germline V gene (reference sequence). CDR3 residues: CASSGQGARFRSPLHF. CDR3 sequence (DNA): TGTGCCAGCAGTGGACAGGGTGCCCGTTTCCGCTCACCCCTCCACTTT.

The chain carries TRBV29-1 and TRBJ1-1; D not certain. The length of the CDR3 is 13 residues. Germline-derived CDR1 and CDR2 are SQVTM and ANQGSEA. This CDR3 reads CSGGQRLGTEAFF. CDR3 nucleotide sequence: TGCAGTGGTGGGCAGCGTCTTGGCACTGAAGCTTTCTTT.

This clonotype was seen more than once but under ten times. The V and J genes are TRBV25-1 and TRBJ1-6, with 8 nucleotides matching TRBD1. J gave up 8 bases and V 2 bases, and 8 bases lay outside the gene matches. The CDR3 runs to 16 residues. Looked up from germline, CDR1 is MGHDK and CDR2 is SYGVNS. CDR3 amino acids: CASSEEDGTGHSPLHF. CDR3 in DNA: TGTGCCAGCAGTGAAGAAGACGGGACAGGACATTCACCCCTCCACTTT.

This clonotype was observed a few times. The rearrangement joins TRBV7-2 to TRBJ2-3, with TRBD2 matching over 14 bases. V gave up 5 bases and J gave up 4 bases; unmatched junction bases: 5. The CDR3 is 16 amino acids. Germline CDR1 reads SGHTA; CDR2 reads FQGNSA. In DNA, the CDR3 is TGTGCCAGCAGCGAGACTAGCGGGGGGGCTGCAGATACGCAGTATTTT. It encodes CASSETSGGAADTQYF.

In regard to this clonotype: A read error may produce the germline difference seen at one junction end. The V and J genes are TRBV10-3 and TRBJ2-3, with 7 bases identical to TRBD1. This CDR3 region has 14 residues. CDR1 ENHRY and CDR2 SYGVKD come from the germline V gene. The CDR3 DNA reads TGTGTCATCAGTGAGCCTAGGACAGGAGATACGCAGTATTTT. The encoded protein is CVISEPRTGDTQYF.

The chain combines TRBV9 with TRBJ2-1, with 8 bases matching TRBD2. The last part of the DNA fits TRBJ2-7 better; the J call may be wrong. This CDR3 has 15 amino acids. Germline V gene sequence: CDR1 SGDLS, CDR2 YYNGEE. The CDR3 sequence: CASSAGGISYNEQYF. DNA of the CDR3: TGTGCCAGCAGCGCGGGGGGGATCTCCTACAATGAGCAGTACTTC.

This sequence joins TRBV7-2 and TRBJ1-4; D might be TRBD1 (6 bases). Trimming took off 5 bases at V and 6 bases at J, with 13 bases between the two ends. The CDR3 runs 14 residues. Germline values: CDR1 SGHTA, CDR2 FQGNSA. The CDR3 loop is CASSLQGRDEKLFF. The CDR3 DNA reads TGTGCCAGCAGCCTACAGGGAAGGGATGAAAAACTGTTTTTT.

This clonotype was detected a few times. The V gene is TRBV6-2 or TRBV6-3, the J gene TRBJ2-7, with D uncertain. V dropped 2 bases and J dropped 3 bases, with 8 bases sitting between them. The CDR3 has 13 amino acids. Germline CDR1 reads MNHEY; CDR2 reads SVGEGT. The CDR3 region is CASSYRMGYEQYF. DNA of the CDR3: TGTGCCAGCAGTTACCGGATGGGCTACGAGCAGTACTTC.

This clonotype was seen ten or more times. The chain has TRBV7-2 and TRBJ2-7; D not resolved. V was trimmed by 4 bases and J by 10 bases, leaving 11 bases between them. The germline V gene has CDR1 SGHTA and CDR2 FQGNSA. The length of the CDR3 is 11 residues. Here the CDR3 DNA reads TGTGCCAGCAGCTACTCCGCTCCCCAGTACTTC. As protein: CASSYSAPQYF.